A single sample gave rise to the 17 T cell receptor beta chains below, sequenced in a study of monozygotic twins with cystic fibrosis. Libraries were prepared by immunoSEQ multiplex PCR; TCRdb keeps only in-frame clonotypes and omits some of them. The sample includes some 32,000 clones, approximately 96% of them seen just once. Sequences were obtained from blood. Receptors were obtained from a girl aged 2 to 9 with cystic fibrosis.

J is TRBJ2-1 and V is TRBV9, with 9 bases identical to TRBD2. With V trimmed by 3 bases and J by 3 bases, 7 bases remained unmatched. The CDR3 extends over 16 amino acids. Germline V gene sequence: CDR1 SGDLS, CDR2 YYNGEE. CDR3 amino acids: CASSAQLTSGYNEQFF. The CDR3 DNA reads TGTGCCAGCAGCGCCCAGCTGACTAGCGGCTACAATGAGCAGTTCTTC.

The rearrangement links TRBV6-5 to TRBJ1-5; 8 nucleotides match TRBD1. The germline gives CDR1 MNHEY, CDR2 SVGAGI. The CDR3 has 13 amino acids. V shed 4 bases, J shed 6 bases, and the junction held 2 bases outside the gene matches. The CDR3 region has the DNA TGTGCCAGCAGTTCGACAGGGGCTCAGCCCCAGCATTTT. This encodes CASSSTGAQPQHF.

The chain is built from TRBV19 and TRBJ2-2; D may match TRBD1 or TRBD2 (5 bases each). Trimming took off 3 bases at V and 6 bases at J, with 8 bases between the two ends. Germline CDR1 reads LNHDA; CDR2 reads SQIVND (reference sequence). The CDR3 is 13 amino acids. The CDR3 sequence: CASSIGAPGELFF. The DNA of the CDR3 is TGTGCCAGTAGTATCGGGGCCCCCGGGGAGCTGTTTTTT. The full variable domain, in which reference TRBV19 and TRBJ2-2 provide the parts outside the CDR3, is DGGITQSPKYLFRKEGQNVTLSCEQNLNHDAMYWYRQDPGQGLRLIYYSQIVNDFQKGDIAEGYSVSREKKESFPLTVTSAQKNPTAFYLCASSIGAPGELFFGEGSRLTVL.

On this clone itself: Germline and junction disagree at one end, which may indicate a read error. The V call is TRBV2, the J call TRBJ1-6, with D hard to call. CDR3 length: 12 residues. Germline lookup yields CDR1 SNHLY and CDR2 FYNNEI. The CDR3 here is CASREGNSPLHF. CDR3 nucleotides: TGTGCCAGCAGAGAAGGTAATTCACCCCTCCACTTT.

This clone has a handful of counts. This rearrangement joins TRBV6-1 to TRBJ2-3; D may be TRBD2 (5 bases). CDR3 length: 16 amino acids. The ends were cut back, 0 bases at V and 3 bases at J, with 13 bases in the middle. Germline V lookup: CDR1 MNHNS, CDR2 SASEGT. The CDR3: CASSEAEVRGTDTQYF. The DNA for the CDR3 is TGTGCCAGCAGTGAAGCGGAGGTTCGGGGAACAGATACGCAGTATTTT.

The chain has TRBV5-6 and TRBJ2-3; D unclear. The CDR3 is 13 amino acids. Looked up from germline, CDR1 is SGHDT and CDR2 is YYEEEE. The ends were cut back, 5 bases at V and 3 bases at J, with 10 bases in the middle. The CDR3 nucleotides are TGTGCCAGCAGTCCCTCGGGTACAGATACGCAGTATTTT. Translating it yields CASSPSGTDTQYF.

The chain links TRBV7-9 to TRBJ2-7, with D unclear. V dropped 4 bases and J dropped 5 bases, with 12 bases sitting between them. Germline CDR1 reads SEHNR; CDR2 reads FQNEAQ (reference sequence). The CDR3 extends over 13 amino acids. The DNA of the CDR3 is TGTGCCAGCAGCTACCCTAGAATGGACGAGCAGTACTTC. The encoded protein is CASSYPRMDEQYF.

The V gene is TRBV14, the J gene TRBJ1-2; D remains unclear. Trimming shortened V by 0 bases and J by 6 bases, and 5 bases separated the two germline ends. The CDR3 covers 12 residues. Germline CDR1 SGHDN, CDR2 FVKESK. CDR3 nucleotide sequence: TGTGCCAGCAGCCAAGATGGGGATGGCTACACCTTC. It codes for CASSQDGDGYTF. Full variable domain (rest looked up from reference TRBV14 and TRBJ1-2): EAGVTQFPSHSVIEKGQTVTLRCDPISGHDNLYWYRRVMGKEIKFLLHFVKESKQDESGMPNNRFLAERTGGTYSTLKVQPAELEDSGVYFCASSQDGDGYTFGSGTRLTVV.

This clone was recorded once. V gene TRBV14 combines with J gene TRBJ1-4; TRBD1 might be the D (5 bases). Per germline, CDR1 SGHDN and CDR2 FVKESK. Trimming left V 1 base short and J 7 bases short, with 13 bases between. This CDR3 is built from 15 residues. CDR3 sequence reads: CASSQVAGMSEKLFF. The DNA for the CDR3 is TGTGCCAGCAGCCAAGTTGCAGGGATGTCTGAAAAACTGTTTTTT.

The chain's CDR3 is CASSQVMIAGEQFF. CDR3 nucleotides: TGTGCCAGCAGCCAAGTGATGATAGCTGGTGAGCAGTTCTTC. V and J are TRBV14 and TRBJ2-1; no firm D call. V lost 1 base, J lost 9 bases, and 13 bases lay in between. CDR1 is SGHDN, CDR2 FVKESK, per germline. The length of the CDR3 is 14 residues.

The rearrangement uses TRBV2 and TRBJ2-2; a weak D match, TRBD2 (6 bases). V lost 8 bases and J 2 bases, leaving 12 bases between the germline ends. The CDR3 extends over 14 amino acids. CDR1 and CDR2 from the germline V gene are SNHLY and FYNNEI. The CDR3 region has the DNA TGTGCCAGCTCCCGGGACTTCAACACCGGGGAGCTGTTTTTT. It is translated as CASSRDFNTGELFF.

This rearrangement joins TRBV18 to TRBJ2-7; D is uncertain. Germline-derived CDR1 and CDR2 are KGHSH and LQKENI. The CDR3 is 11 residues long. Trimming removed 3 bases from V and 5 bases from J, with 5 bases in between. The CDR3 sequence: CASSPGHEQYF. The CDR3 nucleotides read TGTGCCAGCTCACCCGGACACGAGCAGTACTTC.

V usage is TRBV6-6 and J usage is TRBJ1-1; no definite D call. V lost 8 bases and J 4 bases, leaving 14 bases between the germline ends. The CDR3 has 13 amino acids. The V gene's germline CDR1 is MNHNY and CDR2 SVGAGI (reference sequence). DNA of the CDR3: TGTGCCAGCTCGGGTAGAATAGGCACTGAAGCTTTCTTT. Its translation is CASSGRIGTEAFF.

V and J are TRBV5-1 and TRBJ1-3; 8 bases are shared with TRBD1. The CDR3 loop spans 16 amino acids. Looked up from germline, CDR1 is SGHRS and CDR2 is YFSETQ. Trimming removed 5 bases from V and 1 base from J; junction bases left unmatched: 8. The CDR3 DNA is TGCGCCAGCAGTCGGGACAGGCTAAATTCTGGAAACACCATATATTTT. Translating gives CASSRDRLNSGNTIYF.

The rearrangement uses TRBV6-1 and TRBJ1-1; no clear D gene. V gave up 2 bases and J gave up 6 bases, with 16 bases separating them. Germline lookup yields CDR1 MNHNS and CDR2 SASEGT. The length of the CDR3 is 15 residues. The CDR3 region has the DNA TGTGCCAGCAGTGAACGTTACGGCGGGGTCTCTGAAGCTTTCTTT. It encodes CASSERYGGVSEAFF.

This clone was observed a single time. CDR3 protein: CSVSHLMNTEAFF. The CDR3 bases are TGCAGCGTTTCACACCTGATGAACACTGAAGCTTTCTTT. The gene calls are TRBV29-1 and TRBJ1-1; the D is unclear. This CDR3 comprises 13 residues. V dropped 5 bases and J dropped 0 bases, with 10 bases sitting between them. Germline-derived CDR1 and CDR2 are SQVTM and ANQGSEA.

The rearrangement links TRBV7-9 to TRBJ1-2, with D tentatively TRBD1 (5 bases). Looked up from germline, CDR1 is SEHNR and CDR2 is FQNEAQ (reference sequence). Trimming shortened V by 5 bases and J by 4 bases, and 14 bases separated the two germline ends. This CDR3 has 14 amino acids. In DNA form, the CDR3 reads TGTGCCAGCAGCCTCATGCGGGGGGTCTATGGCTACACCTTC. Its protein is CASSLMRGVYGYTF.